This passage covers 25 T cell receptor beta chains from one sample sequenced in a study of T cells in Graves' hyperthyroidism and ophthalmopathy (dated by TCRdb to between 2019 and 2020). Library preparation employed multiplex PCR. Instrument used: Illumina HiSeq 2000. The TCR beta CDR3 regions were amplified from RNA transcripts. The TCR CDR3 was subjected to a first round of RT-PCR using the HTBI primer set and the Qiagen OneStep RT-PCR kit. TCRdb reprocessing: public reads trimmed at Q25 with fastp, clones called with MiXCR, in-frame beta chains kept. Each entry is one CDR3 protein sequence, shown with its most common DNA and genes. This sample holds roughly 740,000 distinct CDR3 sequences; about a sixth were observed only once. The ten largest clones capture approximately 8.4% of the sample. Sequenced: blood. These receptors all come from a man aged 18-30 years with Graves' hyperthyroidism.

In its sample, this clonotype was seen a few times. CDR3 bases: TGTGCCAGCAGCCTACAGGGGACTAGCGGAGCTGAGCAGTTCTTC. Protein: CASSLQGTSGAEQFF. The gene calls are TRBV7-9 and TRBJ2-1, with TRBD2 matching 11 bases. Germline V gene lookup returns CDR1 SEHNR and CDR2 FQNEAQ (reference sequence). J lost 9 bases, V lost 5 bases, and 9 bases had no gene match. This CDR3 is built from 15 residues. Full variable domain (remainder filled in from reference TRBV7-9 and TRBJ2-1): DTGVSQNPRHKITKRGQNVTFRCDPISEHNRLYWYRQTLGQGPEFLTYFQNEAQLEKSRLLSDRFSAERPKGSFSTLEIQRTEQGDSAMYLCASSLQGTSGAEQFFGPGTRLTVL.

As regards this clonotype: One junction end disagrees with the germline gene, perhaps due to a read error. CDR3: CTWSVINRGSNTEAFF. The CDR3 nucleotides read TGTACCTGGAGTGTAATTAATCGGGGCTCGAACACTGAAGCTTTCTTT. This sequence joins TRBV30 and TRBJ1-1, with D possibly TRBD1 on 5 matching bases. CDR3 length: 16 amino acids. The V gene's germline CDR1 is GTSNPN and CDR2 SVGIG (reference sequence).

This clonotype was seen more than once but under ten times. The V gene is TRBV11-3, the J gene TRBJ1-1; D is unresolved. The CDR3 consists of 13 residues. V lost 1 base and J 3 bases, leaving 6 bases between the germline ends. Germline assignment: CDR1 SGHNT and CDR2 YENEEA. DNA for the CDR3: TGTGCCAGCAGCTTAGGCATACACACTGAAGCTTTCTTT. This codes for CASSLGIHTEAFF. Using reference TRBV11-3 and TRBJ1-1 for the parts outside the CDR3, the full variable domain is EAGVVQSPRYKIIEKKQPVAFWCNPISGHNTLYWYLQNLGQGPELLIRYENEEAVDDSQLPKDRFSAERLKGVDSTLKIQPAELGDSAVYLCASSLGIHTEAFFGQGTRLTVV.

The rearrangement links TRBV13 to TRBJ2-1; 13 nucleotides match TRBD2. This CDR3 comprises 20 residues. V gave up 5 bases and J gave up 8 bases; unmatched junction bases: 21. Germline lookup yields CDR1 PRHDT and CDR2 FYEKMQ (reference sequence). The CDR3 loop is CASSPGTSGIGLRGSDEQFF. CDR3 sequence (DNA): TGTGCCAGCAGCCCGGGGACTAGCGGGATCGGACTGAGGGGGTCGGATGAGCAGTTCTTC.

This chain links TRBV5-6 with TRBJ1-2, with TRBD1 matching over 9 bases. The CDR3 covers 13 residues. With 6 bases clipped from V and 5 bases from J, the junction kept 5 bases outside the gene matches. From germline, CDR1 is SGHDT and CDR2 YYEEEE. The CDR3 DNA sequence: TGTGCCAGCACCGGACAGGGGTTTTATGGCTACACCTTC. Translation: CASTGQGFYGYTF.

The gene calls are TRBV2 and TRBJ1-1, with TRBD1 matching 7 bases. This CDR3 spans 15 amino acids. V dropped 1 base and J dropped 5; count of bases not matched to a gene: 7. CDR1 and CDR2 (germline): SNHLY, FYNNEI. The CDR3 sequence is CASSEVTGRVTEAFF. CDR3 in DNA: TGTGCCAGCAGTGAAGTGACAGGGCGGGTAACTGAAGCTTTCTTT. Complete variable domain (other parts from reference TRBV2 and TRBJ1-1): EPEVTQTPSHQVTQMGQEVILRCVPISNHLYFYWYRQILGQKVEFLVSFYNNEISEKSEIFDDQFSVERPDGSNFTLKIRSTKLEDSAMYFCASSEVTGRVTEAFFGQGTRLTVV.

This clonotype was detected many times. This chain uses TRBV29-1 with TRBJ2-7; 8 bases fit TRBD1. Germline trimming cut 5 bases from V and 4 bases from J; bases unmatched to any gene: 10. This CDR3 region has 14 residues. Germline lookup yields CDR1 SQVTM and CDR2 ANQGSEA. CDR3 in amino acids: CSVLNPGQGYEQYF. The CDR3 nucleotides read TGCAGCGTTCTGAACCCTGGACAGGGTTACGAGCAGTACTTC.

The CDR3 DNA reads TGCGCCAGCAGCCGGGGGTTCGATGGGACTAGCGGGAAAGAGACCCAGTACTTC. Translation: CASSRGFDGTSGKETQYF. The gene calls are TRBV4-1 and TRBJ2-5, with TRBD2 matching 13 bases. The CDR3 is 18 residues long. Germline V CDR1 and CDR2: MGHRA, YSYEKL. J was trimmed by 3 bases and V by 4 bases; bases with no gene match: 11.

This clonotype occurred many times. The rearrangement links TRBV6-2 or TRBV6-3 to TRBJ2-5; 7 positions agree with TRBD2. Germline V gives CDR1 MNHEY, CDR2 SVGEGT. V was pared by 6 bases and J by 2 bases, with 9 bases of the junction left unmatched. The CDR3 totals 15 residues. The CDR3 DNA is TGTGCCAGCAGGTTTAGCGGGCCTCGGCAAGAGACCCAGTACTTC. Encoded protein: CASRFSGPRQETQYF.

This chain connects TRBV20-1 to TRBJ2-2; no clear D. Germline CDR1 DFQATT, CDR2 SNEGSKA (reference sequence). The CDR3 contains 13 residues. V shed 3 bases and J shed 5 bases, with 10 bases lying between them. CDR3: CSARKLETGELFF. CDR3 nucleotides: TGCAGTGCTAGGAAGCTGGAAACCGGGGAGCTGTTTTTT.

The chain joins TRBV2 to TRBJ2-5; D perhaps matches TRBD2 (5 bases). The length of the CDR3 is 15 residues. Germline V gene lookup returns CDR1 SNHLY and CDR2 FYNNEI. V was cut by 7 bases and J by 1 base, with 16 bases left in between. CDR3 residues: CASIWTPPPQETQYF. CDR3 DNA sequence: TGTGCCAGCATCTGGACTCCTCCCCCCCAAGAGACCCAGTACTTC.

The rearrangement joins TRBV5-1 to TRBJ2-3; 8 nucleotides agree with TRBD2. The CDR3 runs to 15 residues. Germline V gives CDR1 SGHRS, CDR2 YFSETQ. J gave up 10 bases and V 4 bases, and 14 bases lay outside the gene matches. As DNA, the CDR3 is TGCGCCAGCAGCCCCACTAGCGGCGGCGGTTGGGCGCAGTATTTT. It encodes CASSPTSGGGWAQYF.

V gene TRBV18 combines with J gene TRBJ1-2; 10 bases fit TRBD1. V trimming: 4 bases; J trimming: 7 bases; junction bases outside the gene matches: 12. Germline V CDR1 and CDR2: KGHSH, LQKENI. The CDR3 length is 16 residues. The CDR3 DNA reads as TGTGCCAGCTCACGACGGGAGACAGGGGGCTCTCGTGGCTACACCTTC. This sequence encodes CASSRRETGGSRGYTF. The variable domain in full, completed from reference TRBV18 and TRBJ1-2, reads NAGVMQNPRHLVRRRGQEARLRCSPMKGHSHVYWYRQLPEEGLKFMVYLQKENIIDESGMPKERFSAEFPKEGPSILRIQQVVRGDSAAYFCASSRRETGGSRGYTFGSGTRLTVV.

This clonotype was detected ten times or more. The CDR3 is CASSLRRAGVSTDTQYF. CDR3 sequence (DNA): TGTGCCAGCAGCCTCAGGAGAGCGGGTGTTAGCACAGATACGCAGTATTTT. V and J are TRBV11-2 and TRBJ2-3, with a possible D match to TRBD2 (6 bases). Trimming left V 5 bases short and J 0 bases short, with 18 bases between. This CDR3 has 17 amino acids. Per the germline V gene, CDR1 is SGHAT and CDR2 is FQNNGV.

This clonotype showed up just a few times. CDR3 region: CASSPKRETQYF. The DNA of the CDR3 is TGTGCCAGCAGCCCAAAACGGGAGACCCAGTACTTC. This rearrangement joins TRBV7-9 to TRBJ2-5; D is ambiguous. V lost 5 bases to trimming and J lost 5 bases, with 9 bases between them. From germline, CDR1 is SEHNR and CDR2 FQNEAQ (reference sequence). The CDR3 totals 12 residues. Looking up the rest from reference TRBV7-9 and TRBJ2-5 gives the full variable domain: DTGVSQNPRHKITKRGQNVTFRCDPISEHNRLYWYRQTLGQGPEFLTYFQNEAQLEKSRLLSDRFSAERPKGSFSTLEIQRTEQGDSAMYLCASSPKRETQYFGPGTRLLVL.

There are a few counts of this clonotype. The chain uses TRBV7-9 and TRBJ2-7; possible D gene TRBD1, 5 bases. This CDR3 is built from 14 residues. V was shortened by 2 bases and J by 2 bases, with 10 bases between the two germline ends. Per germline, CDR1 SEHNR and CDR2 FQNEAQ (reference sequence). CDR3 amino acids: CASSLQGPAYEQYF. The DNA of the CDR3 is TGTGCCAGCAGCTTACAGGGTCCAGCCTACGAGCAGTACTTC. The full variable domain, its missing parts supplied by reference TRBV7-9 and TRBJ2-7, is DTGVSQNPRHKITKRGQNVTFRCDPISEHNRLYWYRQTLGQGPEFLTYFQNEAQLEKSRLLSDRFSAERPKGSFSTLEIQRTEQGDSAMYLCASSLQGPAYEQYFGPGTRLTVT.

A remark on this clonotype: Likely a read error: the CDR3 ends without its conserved phenylalanine or tryptophan. The CDR3 DNA sequence: TGTGCCAGCTCACCACCATCAGGTCTAGGCTCCTACGAGCAGTACTCC. Translated: CASSPPSGLGSYEQYS. This chain uses TRBV18 with TRBJ2-7, with D hard to call. V was shortened by 0 bases and J by 0 bases, with 12 bases between the two germline ends. The germline CDR1 and CDR2 sequences are KGHSH and LQKENI. The CDR3 runs 16 residues.

Worth noting for this clonotype: Given the absence of the conserved phenylalanine or tryptophan at the CDR3 end, a read error is likely. This chain uses TRBV29-1 with TRBJ2-3; D is possibly TRBD2 (5 bases). This CDR3 spans 13 amino acids. CDR1 is SQVTM, CDR2 ANQGSEA, per germline. With 2 bases removed from V and 0 bases from J, the gap between germline ends came to 6 bases. The CDR3 DNA reads as TGCAGCGTTGAACCGGGGAGCACAGATACGCAGTATCTT. Translating it yields CSVEPGSTDTQYL.

This clonotype was seen ten or more times. The rearrangement joins TRBV11-2 to TRBJ2-7; D possibly corresponds to TRBD1 (5 bases). V was pared by 4 bases and J by 5 bases, with 12 bases between. This CDR3 contains 13 residues. Germline V CDR1 and CDR2: SGHAT, FQNNGV. CDR3 sequence: CASSSTRVDEQYF. The CDR3 DNA sequence: TGTGCCAGCAGCTCAACCAGGGTCGACGAGCAGTACTTC. Using reference TRBV11-2 and TRBJ2-7 for the parts outside the CDR3, the full variable domain is EAGVAQSPRYKIIEKRQSVAFWCNPISGHATLYWYQQILGQGPKLLIQFQNNGVVDDSQLPKDRFSAERLKGVDSTLKIQPAKLEDSAVYLCASSSTRVDEQYFGPGTRLTVT.

This clonotype was detected many times. The chain is built from TRBV2 and TRBJ2-5; tentative D call: TRBD2 (6 bases). V lost 7 bases, J lost 6 bases, and 15 bases lay in between. The CDR3 consists of 13 residues. Germline CDR1 and CDR2: SNHLY and FYNNEI. Written as DNA, the CDR3 is TGTGCCAGCACGTCTGGCGGGGAACAGACCCAGTACTTC. Protein sequence: CASTSGGEQTQYF. The full variable domain, completed using reference TRBV2 and TRBJ2-5, is EPEVTQTPSHQVTQMGQEVILRCVPISNHLYFYWYRQILGQKVEFLVSFYNNEISEKSEIFDDQFSVERPDGSNFTLKIRSTKLEDSAMYFCASTSGGEQTQYFGPGTRLLVL.

The J gene is TRBJ2-5, the V gene TRBV12-3 or TRBV12-4, with 7 bases that match TRBD1. V was pared by 2 bases and J by 7 bases, with 10 bases of the junction left unmatched. This CDR3 has 15 residues. The CDR3 loop is CASSLLLQGPRTQYF. The CDR3 nucleotides are TGTGCCAGCAGTTTATTACTACAGGGGCCCCGGACCCAGTACTTC.

This clonotype was counted ten times or more. V is TRBV2 and J is TRBJ1-1, with TRBD1 as a possible D gene (5 bases). The CDR3 totals 13 residues. V was trimmed by 8 bases and J by 2 bases, leaving 12 bases between them. Germline lookup yields CDR1 SNHLY and CDR2 FYNNEI. CDR3 amino acids: CASGASGNTEAFF. The CDR3 DNA follows: TGTGCCAGCGGGGCTAGTGGCAACACTGAAGCTTTCTTT.

This clonotype was detected only a few times. Being one base from a much bigger clone, this may be a read error. The CDR3 loop is CASSPVGTGELFF. CDR3 in DNA: TGTGCCAGCAGCCCCGTAGGTACCGGGGAGCTGTTTTTT. The V call is TRBV7-3, the J call TRBJ2-2; D remains unclear. Germline CDR1 and CDR2: SGHTA and FQGTGA. The V gene lost 5 bases and the J gene lost 5 bases, with 9 bases spanning the gap. This CDR3 contains 13 residues.

This clonotype was counted at least ten times. The chain carries TRBV2 and TRBJ1-1; D is undetermined. V lost 8 bases to trimming and J lost 5 bases, with 9 bases between them. The CDR3 has 11 amino acids. Germline V CDR1 and CDR2: SNHLY, FYNNEI. The chain's CDR3 is CASYQRTEAFF. The CDR3 DNA follows: TGTGCCAGCTACCAACGGACTGAAGCTTTCTTT. Full variable domain (missing parts from reference TRBV2 and TRBJ1-1): EPEVTQTPSHQVTQMGQEVILRCVPISNHLYFYWYRQILGQKVEFLVSFYNNEISEKSEIFDDQFSVERPDGSNFTLKIRSTKLEDSAMYFCASYQRTEAFFGQGTRLTVV.

This chain uses TRBV9 with TRBJ2-7, with 12 bases identical to TRBD1. CDR1 and CDR2 (germline): SGDLS, YYNGEE. Trimming at V came to 0 bases and at J to 5 bases, leaving 6 bases not matched to a gene. The CDR3 totals 16 residues. The CDR3 DNA reads as TGTGCCAGCAGCGTAGCCGAGGGACAGGGGGCCCACGAGCAGTACTTC. Protein: CASSVAEGQGAHEQYF. Full variable domain (outside the CDR3, taken from reference TRBV9 and TRBJ2-7): DSGVTQTPKHLITATGQRVTLRCSPRSGDLSVYWYQQSLDQGLQFLIQYYNGEERAKGNILERFSAQQFPDLHSELNLSSLELGDSALYFCASSVAEGQGAHEQYFGPGTRLTVT.